Reported below is one TCR beta chain. This clone may be a read error of a much larger clone one base away. Trimming pared 1 base from V and 10 bases from J, leaving 11 bases between. CDR3 length: 13 residues. Germline V lookup: CDR1 SGHTA, CDR2 FQGNSA. According to the study, TCR beta libraries were built with iRepertoire HTBI primers and CDR3-region Arm-PCR. TCRdb re-analysed the multiplex PCR reads in MiXCR, keeping a single row per CDR3 protein. The table has 350,000 to 550,000 distinct CDR3 sequences, 16% seen once; the top ten hold roughly 23%. The data originate from a study of regulatory T cells in long-lasting Graves disease. Time point noted: newly diagnosed GD, antithyroid drugs for less than 3 months. Researchers made the TCR library from RNA that was extracted from PBMCs. As a group, patients came from one endocrinology department in Xi'an, China. In addition, the sample was reused for a study of T cells in Graves' hyperthyroidism and ophthalmopathy. That source notes: The HTBI primer set was used in a first-round RT-PCR of the TCR CDR3.

The source is a woman under 30 with Graves disease. The chain combines TRBV7-2 with TRBJ2-1; D is unresolved. This specimen consisted of peripheral blood mononuclear cells (PBMCs), obtained at new diagnosis, from a patient treated with antithyroid drugs. CDR3 sequence (DNA): TGTGCCAGCAGCTTAGGGGCCACCTACGAGCAGTTCTTC. This translates into CASSLGATYEQFF.